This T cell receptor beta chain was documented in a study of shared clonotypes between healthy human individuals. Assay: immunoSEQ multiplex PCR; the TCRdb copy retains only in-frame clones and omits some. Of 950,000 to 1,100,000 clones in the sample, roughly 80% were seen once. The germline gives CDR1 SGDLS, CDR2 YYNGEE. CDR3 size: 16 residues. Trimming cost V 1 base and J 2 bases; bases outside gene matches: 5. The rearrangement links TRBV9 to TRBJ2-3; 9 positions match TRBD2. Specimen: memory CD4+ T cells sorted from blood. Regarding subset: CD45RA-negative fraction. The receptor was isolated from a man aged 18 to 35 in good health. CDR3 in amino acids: CASSVMAGGPTDTQYF. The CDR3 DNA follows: TGTGCCAGCAGCGTAATGGCGGGAGGGCCCACAGATACGCAGTATTTT.